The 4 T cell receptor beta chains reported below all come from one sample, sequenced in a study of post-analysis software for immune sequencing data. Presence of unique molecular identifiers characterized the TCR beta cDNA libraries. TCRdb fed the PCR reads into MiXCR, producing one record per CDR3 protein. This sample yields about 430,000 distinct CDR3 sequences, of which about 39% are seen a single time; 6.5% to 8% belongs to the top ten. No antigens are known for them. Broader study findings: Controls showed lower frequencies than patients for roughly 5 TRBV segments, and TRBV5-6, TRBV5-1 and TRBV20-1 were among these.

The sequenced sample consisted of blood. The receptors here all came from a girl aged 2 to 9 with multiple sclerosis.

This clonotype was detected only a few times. CDR3 bases: TGTGCCAGCAGTAGGGCAGGGGAAAATGAAAAACTGTTTTTT. It is translated as CASSRAGENEKLFF. The chain has TRBV6-5 and TRBJ1-4; TRBD1 is a possible D gene (6 bases). The CDR3 totals 14 residues. Germline-derived CDR1 and CDR2 are MNHEY and SVGAGI. Trimming stripped 5 bases from V and 5 bases from J, with 12 bases between.

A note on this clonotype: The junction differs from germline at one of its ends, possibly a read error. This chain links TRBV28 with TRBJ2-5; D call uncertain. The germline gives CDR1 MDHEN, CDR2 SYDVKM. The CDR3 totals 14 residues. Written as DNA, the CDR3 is TGTGCCAGCAGGGCCGATGTAGGTCGAGAGGCCCAGTACTTC. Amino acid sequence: CASRADVGREAQYF. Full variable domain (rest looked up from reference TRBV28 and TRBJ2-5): DVKVTQSSRYLVKRTGEKVFLECVQDMDHENMFWYRQDPGLGLRLIYFSYDVKMKEKGDIPEGYSVSREKKERFSLILESASTNQTSMYLCASRADVGREAQYFGPGTRLLVL.

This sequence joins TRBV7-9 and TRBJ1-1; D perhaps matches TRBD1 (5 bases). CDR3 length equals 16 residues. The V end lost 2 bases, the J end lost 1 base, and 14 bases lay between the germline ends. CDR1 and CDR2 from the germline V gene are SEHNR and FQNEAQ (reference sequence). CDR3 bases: TGTGCCAGCAGCTTACAAGGTGAGGGACCGAACACTGAAGCTTTCTTT. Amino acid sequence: CASSLQGEGPNTEAFF. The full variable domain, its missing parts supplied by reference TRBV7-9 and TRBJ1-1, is DTGVSQNPRHKITKRGQNVTFRCDPISEHNRLYWYRQTLGQGPEFLTYFQNEAQLEKSRLLSDRFSAERPKGSFSTLEIQRTEQGDSAMYLCASSLQGEGPNTEAFFGQGTRLTVV.

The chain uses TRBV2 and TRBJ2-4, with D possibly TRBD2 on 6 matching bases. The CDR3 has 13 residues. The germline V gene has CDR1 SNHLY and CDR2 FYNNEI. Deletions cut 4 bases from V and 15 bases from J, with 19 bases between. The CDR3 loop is CASSVETSRVRYF. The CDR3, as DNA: TGTGCCAGCAGTGTGGAGACTAGTCGAGTTCGGTACTTC. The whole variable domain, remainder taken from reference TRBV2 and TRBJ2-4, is EPEVTQTPSHQVTQMGQEVILRCVPISNHLYFYWYRQILGQKVEFLVSFYNNEISEKSEIFDDQFSVERPDGSNFTLKIRSTKLEDSAMYFCASSVETSRVRYFGAGTRLSVL.